This T cell receptor (beta chain) was sequenced for a study of blood T cell repertoires in COVID-19. Study background: The origin of the acute and convalescent COVID-19 samples was the United States, Italy and Spain. Sources were T cells, B-cell-depleted T cells, or PBMCs; the material itself was cDNA or gDNA.

Germline V gives CDR1 SGDLS, CDR2 YYNGEE. V shed 4 bases and J shed 7 bases, with 21 bases lying between them. The CDR3 runs to 16 residues. Only one count was recorded for this clone. Sequencing used immunoSEQ multiplex PCR; TCRdb keeps in-frame clones, though not all of them. In the table there are approximately 190,000 clones, roughly 87% of which are singletons. The sequenced sample consisted of peripheral blood. This receptor was taken from a woman aged 40 to 49 with acute or convalescent COVID-19. The rearrangement uses TRBV9 and TRBJ2-1, with D hard to call. CDR3 amino acids: CASSSSPRMGGNEQFF. In DNA, the CDR3 is TGTGCCAGCAGCTCGAGCCCCAGGATGGGTGGGAATGAGCAGTTCTTC.